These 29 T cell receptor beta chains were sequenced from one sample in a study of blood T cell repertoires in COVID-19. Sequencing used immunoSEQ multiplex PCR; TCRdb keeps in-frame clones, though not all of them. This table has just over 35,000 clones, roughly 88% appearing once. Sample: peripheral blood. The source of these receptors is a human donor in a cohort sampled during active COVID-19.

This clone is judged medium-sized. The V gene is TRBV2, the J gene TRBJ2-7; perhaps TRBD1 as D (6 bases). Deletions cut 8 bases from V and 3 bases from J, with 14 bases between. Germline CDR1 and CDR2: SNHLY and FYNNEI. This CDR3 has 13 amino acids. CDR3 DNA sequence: TGTGCCAGCTGGACAGACGAAGACTACGAGCAGTACTTC. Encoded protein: CASWTDEDYEQYF.

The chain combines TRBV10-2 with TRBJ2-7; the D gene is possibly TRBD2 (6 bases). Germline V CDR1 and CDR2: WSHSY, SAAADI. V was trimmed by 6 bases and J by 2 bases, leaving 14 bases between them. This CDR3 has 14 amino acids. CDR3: CASRRGKETYEQYF. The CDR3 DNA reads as TGCGCCAGCAGGCGGGGAAAAGAAACCTACGAGCAGTACTTC.

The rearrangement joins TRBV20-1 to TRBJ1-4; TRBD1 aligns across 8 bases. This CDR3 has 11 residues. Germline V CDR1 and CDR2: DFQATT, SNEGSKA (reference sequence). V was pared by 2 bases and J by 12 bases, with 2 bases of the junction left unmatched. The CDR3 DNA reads TGCAGTGCTAGACTGACAGGGGAACTGTTTTTT. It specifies CSARLTGELFF.

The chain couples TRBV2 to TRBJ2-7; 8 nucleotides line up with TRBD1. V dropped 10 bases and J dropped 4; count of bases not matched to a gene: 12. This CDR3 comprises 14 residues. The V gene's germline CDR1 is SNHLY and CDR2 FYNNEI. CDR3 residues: CATTERTGIYEQYF. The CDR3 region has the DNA TGTGCCACCACCGAGCGGACAGGGATTTACGAGCAGTACTTC. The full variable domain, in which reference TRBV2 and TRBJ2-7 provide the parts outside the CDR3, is EPEVTQTPSHQVTQMGQEVILRCVPISNHLYFYWYRQILGQKVEFLVSFYNNEISEKSEIFDDQFSVERPDGSNFTLKIRSTKLEDSAMYFCATTERTGIYEQYFGPGTRLTVT.

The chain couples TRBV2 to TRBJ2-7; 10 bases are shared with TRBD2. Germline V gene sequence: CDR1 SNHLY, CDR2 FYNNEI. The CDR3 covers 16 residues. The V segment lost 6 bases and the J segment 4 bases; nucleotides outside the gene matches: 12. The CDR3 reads CASRPTSGVVEYEQYF. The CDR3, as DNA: TGTGCCAGCAGGCCTACTAGCGGGGTGGTGGAATACGAGCAGTACTTC.

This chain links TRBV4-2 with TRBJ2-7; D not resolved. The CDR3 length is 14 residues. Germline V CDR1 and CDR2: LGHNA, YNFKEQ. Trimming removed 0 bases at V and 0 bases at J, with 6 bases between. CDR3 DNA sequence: TGTGCCAGCAGCCAAGAGAGCCACTCCTACGAGCAGTACTTC. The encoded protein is CASSQESHSYEQYF.

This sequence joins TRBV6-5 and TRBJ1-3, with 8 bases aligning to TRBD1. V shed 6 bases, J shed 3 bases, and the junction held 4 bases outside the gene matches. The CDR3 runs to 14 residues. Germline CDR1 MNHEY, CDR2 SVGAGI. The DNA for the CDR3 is TGTGCCAGCAGCCCAGGGGGCAGTGGAAACACCATATATTTT. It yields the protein CASSPGGSGNTIYF.

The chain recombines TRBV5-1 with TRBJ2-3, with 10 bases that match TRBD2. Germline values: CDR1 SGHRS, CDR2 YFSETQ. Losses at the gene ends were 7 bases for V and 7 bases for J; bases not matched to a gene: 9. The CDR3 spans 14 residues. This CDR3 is CASRASGGANTQYF. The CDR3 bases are TGCGCCAGCCGAGCGAGCGGGGGGGCAAATACGCAGTATTTT.

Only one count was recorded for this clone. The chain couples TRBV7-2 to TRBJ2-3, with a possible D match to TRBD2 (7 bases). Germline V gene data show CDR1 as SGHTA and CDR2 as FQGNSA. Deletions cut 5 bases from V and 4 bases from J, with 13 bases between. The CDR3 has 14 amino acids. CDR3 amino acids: CASSGEGGPDTQYF. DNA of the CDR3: TGTGCCAGCAGCGGGGAGGGGGGGCCAGATACGCAGTATTTT.

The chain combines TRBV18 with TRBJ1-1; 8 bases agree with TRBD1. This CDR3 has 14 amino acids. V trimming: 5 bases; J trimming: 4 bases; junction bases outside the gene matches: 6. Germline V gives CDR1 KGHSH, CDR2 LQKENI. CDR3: CASSSQGATTEAFF. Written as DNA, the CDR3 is TGTGCCAGCTCATCTCAGGGGGCGACCACTGAAGCTTTCTTT.

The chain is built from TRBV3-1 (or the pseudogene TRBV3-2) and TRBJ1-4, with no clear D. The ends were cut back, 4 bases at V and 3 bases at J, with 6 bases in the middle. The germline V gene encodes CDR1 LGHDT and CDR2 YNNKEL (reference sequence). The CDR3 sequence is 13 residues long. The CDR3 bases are TGTGCCAGCAGCCCCCGGGCTAATGAAAAACTGTTTTTT. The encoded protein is CASSPRANEKLFF.

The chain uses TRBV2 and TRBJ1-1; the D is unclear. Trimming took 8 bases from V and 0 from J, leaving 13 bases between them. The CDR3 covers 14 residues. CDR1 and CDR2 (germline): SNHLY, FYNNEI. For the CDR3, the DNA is TGTGCCAGCCGACGGGAGGGAATGAACACTGAAGCTTTCTTT. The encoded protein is CASRREGMNTEAFF. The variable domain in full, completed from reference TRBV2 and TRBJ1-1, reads EPEVTQTPSHQVTQMGQEVILRCVPISNHLYFYWYRQILGQKVEFLVSFYNNEISEKSEIFDDQFSVERPDGSNFTLKIRSTKLEDSAMYFCASRREGMNTEAFFGQGTRLTVV.

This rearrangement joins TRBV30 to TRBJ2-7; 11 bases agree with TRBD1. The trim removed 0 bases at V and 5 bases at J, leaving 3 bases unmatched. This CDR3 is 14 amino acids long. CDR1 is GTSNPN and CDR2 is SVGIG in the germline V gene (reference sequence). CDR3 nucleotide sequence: TGTGCCTGGAGTGTAGGACAGGGGGCCAACGAGCAGTACTTC. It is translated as CAWSVGQGANEQYF.

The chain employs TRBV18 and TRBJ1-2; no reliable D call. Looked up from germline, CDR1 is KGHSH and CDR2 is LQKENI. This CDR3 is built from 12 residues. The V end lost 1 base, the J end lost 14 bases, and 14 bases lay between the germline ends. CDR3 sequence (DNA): TGTGCCAGCTCACCACAGGAACAGTTTCTGACCTTC. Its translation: CASSPQEQFLTF. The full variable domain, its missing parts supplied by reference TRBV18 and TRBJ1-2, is NAGVMQNPRHLVRRRGQEARLRCSPMKGHSHVYWYRQLPEEGLKFMVYLQKENIIDESGMPKERFSAEFPKEGPSILRIQQVVRGDSAAYFCASSPQEQFLTFGSGTRLTVV.

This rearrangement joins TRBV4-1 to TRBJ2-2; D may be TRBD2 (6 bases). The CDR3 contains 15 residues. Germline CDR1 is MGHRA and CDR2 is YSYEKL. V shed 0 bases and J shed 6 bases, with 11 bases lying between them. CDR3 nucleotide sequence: TGCGCCAGCAGCCAAGATGCGGGGCCCCCCGGGGAGCTGTTTTTT. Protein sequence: CASSQDAGPPGELFF.

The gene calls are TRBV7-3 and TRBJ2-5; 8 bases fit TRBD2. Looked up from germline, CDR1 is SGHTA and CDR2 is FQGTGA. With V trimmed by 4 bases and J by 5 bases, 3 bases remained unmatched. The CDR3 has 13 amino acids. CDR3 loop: CASSWTSSETQYF. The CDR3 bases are TGTGCCAGCAGCTGGACTAGCTCGGAGACCCAGTACTTC.

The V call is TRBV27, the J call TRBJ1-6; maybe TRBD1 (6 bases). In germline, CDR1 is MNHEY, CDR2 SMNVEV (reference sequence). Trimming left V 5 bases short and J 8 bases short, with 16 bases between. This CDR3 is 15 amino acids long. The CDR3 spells CASSPRTEGYSPLHF. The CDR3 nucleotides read TGTGCCAGCAGTCCTAGGACAGAGGGGTATTCACCCCTCCACTTT.

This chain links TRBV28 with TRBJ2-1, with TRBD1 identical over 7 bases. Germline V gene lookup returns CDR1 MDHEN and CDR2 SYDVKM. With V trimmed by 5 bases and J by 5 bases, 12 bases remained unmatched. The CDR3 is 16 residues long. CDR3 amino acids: CASSLDRAPTHNEQFF. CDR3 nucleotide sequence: TGTGCCAGCAGTCTTGACAGGGCTCCCACGCACAATGAGCAGTTCTTC.

CDR3 amino acids: CASSLPGGSWNSPLHF. The DNA for the CDR3 is TGTGCCAGCAGCTTACCCGGTGGGAGTTGGAATTCACCCCTCCACTTT. The V gene is TRBV7-2, the J gene TRBJ1-6; the D is unclear. From germline, CDR1 is SGHTA and CDR2 FQGNSA. V shed 2 bases and J shed 7 bases, with 15 bases lying between them. This CDR3 comprises 16 residues. Combining the CDR3 with reference TRBV7-2 and TRBJ1-6 gives the whole variable domain GAGVSQSPSNKVTEKGKDVELRCDPISGHTALYWYRQSLGQGLEFLIYFQGNSAPDKSGLPSDRFSAERTGGSVSTLTIQRTQQEDSAVYLCASSLPGGSWNSPLHFGNGTRLTVT.

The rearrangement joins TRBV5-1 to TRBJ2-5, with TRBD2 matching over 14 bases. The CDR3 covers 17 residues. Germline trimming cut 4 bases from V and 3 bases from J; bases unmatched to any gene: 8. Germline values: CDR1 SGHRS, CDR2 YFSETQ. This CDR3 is CASSPGTSGGPEETQYF. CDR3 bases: TGCGCCAGCAGCCCCGGGACTAGCGGGGGCCCTGAAGAGACCCAGTACTTC. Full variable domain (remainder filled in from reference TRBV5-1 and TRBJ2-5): KAGVTQTPRYLIKTRGQQVTLSCSPISGHRSVSWYQQTPGQGLQFLFEYFSETQRNKGNFPGRFSGRQFSNSRSEMNVSTLELGDSALYLCASSPGTSGGPEETQYFGPGTRLLVL.

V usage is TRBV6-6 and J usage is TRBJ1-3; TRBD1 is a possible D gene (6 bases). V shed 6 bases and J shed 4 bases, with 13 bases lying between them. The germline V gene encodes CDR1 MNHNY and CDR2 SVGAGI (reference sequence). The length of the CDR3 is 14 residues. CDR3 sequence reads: CASRAGGTGNTIYF. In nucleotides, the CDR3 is TGTGCCAGCAGGGCGGGAGGGACAGGAAACACCATATATTTT.

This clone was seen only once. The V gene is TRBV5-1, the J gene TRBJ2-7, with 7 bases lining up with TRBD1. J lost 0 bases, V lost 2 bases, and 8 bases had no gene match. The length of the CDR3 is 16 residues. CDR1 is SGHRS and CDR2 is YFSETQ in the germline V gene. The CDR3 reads CASSLSTGTVSYEQYF. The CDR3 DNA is TGCGCCAGCAGCTTATCAACAGGGACAGTCTCCTACGAGCAGTACTTC.

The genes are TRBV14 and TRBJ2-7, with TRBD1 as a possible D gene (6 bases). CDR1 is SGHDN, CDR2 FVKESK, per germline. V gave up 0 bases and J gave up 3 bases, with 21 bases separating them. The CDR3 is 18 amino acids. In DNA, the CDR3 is TGTGCCAGCAGCCAAGATGGGGAATTGGGCAGGGGTCTCTACGAGCAGTACTTC. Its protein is CASSQDGELGRGLYEQYF.

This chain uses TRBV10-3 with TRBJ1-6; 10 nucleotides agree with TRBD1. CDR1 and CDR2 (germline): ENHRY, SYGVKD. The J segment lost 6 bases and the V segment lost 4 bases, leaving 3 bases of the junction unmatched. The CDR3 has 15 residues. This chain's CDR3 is CAISAGDRGNSPLHF. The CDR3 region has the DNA TGTGCCATCAGTGCAGGGGACAGGGGTAATTCACCCCTCCACTTT.

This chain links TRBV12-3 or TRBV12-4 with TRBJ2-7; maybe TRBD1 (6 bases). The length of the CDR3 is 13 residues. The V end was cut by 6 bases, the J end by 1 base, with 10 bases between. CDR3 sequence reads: CASRFTGSYEQYF. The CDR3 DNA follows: TGTGCCAGCAGATTCACAGGGTCCTACGAGCAGTACTTC.

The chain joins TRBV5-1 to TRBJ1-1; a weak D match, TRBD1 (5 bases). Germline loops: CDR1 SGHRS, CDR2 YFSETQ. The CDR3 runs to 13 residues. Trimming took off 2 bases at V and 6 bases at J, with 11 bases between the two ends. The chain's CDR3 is CASSLSGLAEAFF. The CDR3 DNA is TGCGCCAGCAGCTTATCAGGGCTAGCTGAAGCTTTCTTT.

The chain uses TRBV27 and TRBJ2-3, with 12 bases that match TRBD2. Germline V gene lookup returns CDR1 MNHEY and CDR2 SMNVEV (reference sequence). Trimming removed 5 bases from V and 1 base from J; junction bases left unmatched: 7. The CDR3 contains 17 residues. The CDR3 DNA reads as TGTGCCAGCAGTGTTTCGCGACTAGCGGGGGGCACAGATACGCAGTATTTT. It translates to CASSVSRLAGGTDTQYF.

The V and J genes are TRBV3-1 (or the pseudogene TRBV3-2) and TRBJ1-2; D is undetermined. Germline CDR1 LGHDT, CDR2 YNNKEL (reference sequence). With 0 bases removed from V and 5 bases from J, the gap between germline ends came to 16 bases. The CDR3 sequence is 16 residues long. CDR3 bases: TGTGCCAGCAGCCAAGAGGCGGGGAGGAAGACGTATGGCTACACCTTC. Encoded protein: CASSQEAGRKTYGYTF.

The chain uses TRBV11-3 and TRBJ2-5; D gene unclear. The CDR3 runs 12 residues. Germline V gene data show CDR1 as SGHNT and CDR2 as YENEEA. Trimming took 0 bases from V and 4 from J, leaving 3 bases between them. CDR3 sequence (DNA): TGTGCCAGCAGCTTAGATCGAGAGACCCAGTACTTC. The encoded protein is CASSLDRETQYF.